This T cell receptor beta chain was sequenced in a study of cytomegalovirus exposure and HLA in healthy donors. Notes on the study in general: Presence/absence analyses supposed approximately even sequencing depth among donors.

Trimming removed 2 bases at V and 10 bases at J, with 9 bases between. Looked up from germline, CDR1 is LGHNA and CDR2 is YNFKEQ. This CDR3 has 12 residues. To note about this clone: Its cognate antigen is unknown.

The PCR contained 60 Vbeta and 13 Jbeta primers. The method was immunoSEQ multiplex PCR; TCRdb's version includes in-frame clones alone and lacks a portion of them. The sample shows about 62,000 clones, approximately 89% of them seen only once. Sequences were obtained from PBMCs. The genes are TRBV4-2 and TRBJ2-1; a weak D match, TRBD2 (5 bases). The receptor was derived from a man aged 18 to 35 in good health and CMV-seronegative. The CDR3 sequence: CASSQQGLEQFF. CDR3 in DNA: TGTGCCAGCAGCCAACAAGGACTGGAGCAGTTCTTC.